This TCR beta chain was retrieved from a study of blood T cell repertoires in COVID-19. About the study: Acute and convalescent COVID-19 samples came from the United States, Italy and Spain. T cells, B-cell-depleted T cells, or PBMCs supplied cDNA or gDNA.

V was shortened by 3 bases and J by 5 bases, with 11 bases between the two germline ends. Germline V gene lookup returns CDR1 SGDLS and CDR2 YYNGEE. This CDR3 region has 13 residues. This clone has more than one count but fewer than ten. Original processing methods: Using reference gene primer amplification, nucleated cell counts were estimated. The assay was immunoSEQ multiplex PCR, and TCRdb's table has in-frame clones only and misses some. V and J calls and clone size are copied from that table; D and trimming were computed from the DNA. The sample includes 270,000 or so clones, roughly 85% of them seen just once.

The sample comprised peripheral blood. The V and J genes are TRBV9 and TRBJ1-2, with D uncertain. This TCR was sampled from a woman in her late teens or twenties with acute or convalescent COVID-19. CDR3 loop: CASSGLYRYGYTF. CDR3 bases: TGTGCCAGCAGCGGCCTATACAGATATGGCTACACCTTC. The variable domain in full, with the rest retrieved from reference TRBV9 and TRBJ1-2, is DSGVTQTPKHLITATGQRVTLRCSPRSGDLSVYWYQQSLDQGLQFLIQYYNGEERAKGNILERFSAQQFPDLHSELNLSSLELGDSALYFCASSGLYRYGYTFGSGTRLTVV.